This T cell receptor (beta chain) appears in the sequencing data of a study of T cell responses to AZD1222 COVID-19 vaccine. Notes on the study in general: Reports indicate that nearly half of spike-specific TCRs are directed at unmutated variant regions.

Libraries were prepared by immunoSEQ multiplex PCR; TCRdb keeps only in-frame clonotypes and omits some of them. The sample holds about 73,000 clones; 80% to 90% are singletons and the top ten take 7% to 10%. Notes on this clone: What it recognizes is unknown.

V was clipped by 4 bases and J by 5 bases; unmatched bases: 6. Germline CDR1 SGHRS, CDR2 YFSETQ. The CDR3 has 14 residues. The sequencing used peripheral blood, collected 28 days after the second AZD1222 dose. This clonotype was obtained from an adult who received the AZD1222 COVID-19 vaccine. The rearrangement links TRBV5-1 to TRBJ2-1; 7 bases align to TRBD2. CDR3 bases: TGCGCCAGCAGCAAGAGCGGGATAAACAATGAGCAGTTCTTC. It is translated as CASSKSGINNEQFF.